The sequence of this T cell receptor (beta chain) was determined in a study of blood T cell repertoires in COVID-19. Study-level background: There were acute and convalescent COVID-19 samples, and they came from the United States, Italy and Spain. In each case, the material was cDNA or gDNA derived from T cells, B-cell-depleted T cells, or PBMCs.

The V gene's germline CDR1 is SEHNR and CDR2 FQNEAQ (reference sequence). CDR3 length: 14 residues. Losses at the gene ends were 5 bases for V and 10 bases for J; bases not matched to a gene: 6. Original data processing: Reference gene primer amplification gave nucleated cell count estimates. The protocol was immunoSEQ multiplex PCR, while the TCRdb copy is restricted to in-frame clones and leaves out a portion. V, J and clone size derive from that table, while D and trimming were established from the DNA sequence. The repertoire consists of more than 55,000 clones, with about 78% occurring once and the leading ten covering roughly a fifth.

The source of this sequence is an older man with active or convalescent COVID-19. Sequencing was carried out using peripheral blood. The V call is TRBV7-9, the J call TRBJ1-6; 9 bases align to TRBD1. CDR3 coding DNA: TGTGCCAGCAGCGTCGGGACAGGGAGGTCACCCCTCCACTTT. Translation: CASSVGTGRSPLHF.